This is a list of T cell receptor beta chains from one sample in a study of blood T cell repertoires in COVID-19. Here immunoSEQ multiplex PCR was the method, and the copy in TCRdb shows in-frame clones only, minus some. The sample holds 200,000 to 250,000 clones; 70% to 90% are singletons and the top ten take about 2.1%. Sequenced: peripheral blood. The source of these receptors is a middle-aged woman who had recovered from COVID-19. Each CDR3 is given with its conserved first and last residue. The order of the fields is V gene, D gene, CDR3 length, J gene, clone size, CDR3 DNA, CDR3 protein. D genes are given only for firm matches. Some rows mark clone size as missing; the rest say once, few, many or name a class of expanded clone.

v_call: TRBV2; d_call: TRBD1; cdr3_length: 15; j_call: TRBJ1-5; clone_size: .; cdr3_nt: TGTGCCAGCAGTGATCGGACAGGGGGTAATCAGCCCCAGCATTTT; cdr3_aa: CASSDRTGGNQPQHF
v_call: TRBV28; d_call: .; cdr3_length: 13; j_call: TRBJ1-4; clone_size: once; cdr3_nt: TGTGCCAGCAGTTTCCCAGGGGCAGAAAAACTGTTTTTT; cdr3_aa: CASSFPGAEKLFF
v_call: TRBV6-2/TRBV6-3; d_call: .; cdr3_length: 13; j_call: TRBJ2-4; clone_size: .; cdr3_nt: TGTGCCAGCAGTTACGCGGGTGCAAACATTCAGTACTTC; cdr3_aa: CASSYAGANIQYF
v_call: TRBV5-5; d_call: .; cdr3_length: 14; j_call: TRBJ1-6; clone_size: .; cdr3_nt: TGTGCCAGCAGCTCCCAGGGGACGGATTCACCCCTCCACTTT; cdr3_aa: CASSSQGTDSPLHF
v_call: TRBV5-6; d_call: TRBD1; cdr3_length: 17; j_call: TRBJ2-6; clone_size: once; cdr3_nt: TGTGCCAGCAGCTTGGGGGACAGGGGTTCTGGGGCCAACGTCCTGACTTTC; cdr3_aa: CASSLGDRGSGANVLTF
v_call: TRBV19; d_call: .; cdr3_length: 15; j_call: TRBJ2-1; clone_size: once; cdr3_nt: TGTGCCAGTAGTACGCTACTAGGTGTGGACAATGAGCAGTTCTTC; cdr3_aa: CASSTLLGVDNEQFF
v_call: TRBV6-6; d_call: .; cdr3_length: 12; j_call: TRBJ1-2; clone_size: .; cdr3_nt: TGTGCCAGCAGCCGCGACAGTATTGGCTACACCTTC; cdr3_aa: CASSRDSIGYTF
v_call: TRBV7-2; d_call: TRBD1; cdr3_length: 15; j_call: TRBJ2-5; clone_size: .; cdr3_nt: TGTGCCAGCAGACCAGGGGGTGGGGCCCAAGAGACCCAGTACTTC; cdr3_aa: CASRPGGGAQETQYF
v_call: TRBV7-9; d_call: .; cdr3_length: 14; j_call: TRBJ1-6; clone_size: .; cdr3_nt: TGTGCCAGCAGCTCCGGGACACGAAATTCACCCCTCCACTTT; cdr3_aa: CASSSGTRNSPLHF
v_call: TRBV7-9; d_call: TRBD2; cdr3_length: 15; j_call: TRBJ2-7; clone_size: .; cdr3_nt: TGTGCCAGCAGCCAGGGACTAGCGGGAAACTACGAGCAGTACTTC; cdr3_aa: CASSQGLAGNYEQYF